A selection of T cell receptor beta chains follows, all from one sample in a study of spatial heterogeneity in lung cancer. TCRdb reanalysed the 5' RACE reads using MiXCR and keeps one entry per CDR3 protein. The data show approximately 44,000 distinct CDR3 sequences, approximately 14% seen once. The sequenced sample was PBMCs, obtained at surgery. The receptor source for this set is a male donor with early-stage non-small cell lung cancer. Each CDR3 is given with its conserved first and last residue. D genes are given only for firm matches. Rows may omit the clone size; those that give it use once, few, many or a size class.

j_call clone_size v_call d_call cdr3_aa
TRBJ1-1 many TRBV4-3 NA CASSLDSRNTEAFF
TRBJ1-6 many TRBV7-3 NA CASSPGHNSPLHF
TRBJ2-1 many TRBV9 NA CASSVQGNPNEQFF
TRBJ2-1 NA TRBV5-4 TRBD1 CASSRDRNNEQFF
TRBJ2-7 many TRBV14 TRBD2 CASSQSGLAVEQYF
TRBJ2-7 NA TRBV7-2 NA CASSLVWLSYEQYF
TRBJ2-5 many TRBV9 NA CASSVAGTGQETQYF
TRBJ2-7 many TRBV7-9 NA CASSFEGGRDEQYF
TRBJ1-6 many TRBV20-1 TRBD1 CSARLGQTYSYNSPLHF
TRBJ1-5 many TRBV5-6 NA CASSLTAVNQPQHF
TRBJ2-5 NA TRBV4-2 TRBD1 CASSPTGNGETQYF
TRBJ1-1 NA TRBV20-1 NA CSARPDHTEAFF
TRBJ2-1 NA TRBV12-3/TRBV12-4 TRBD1 CASSFGTGGYNEQFF
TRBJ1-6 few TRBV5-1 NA CASSLLPGTGNSPLHF
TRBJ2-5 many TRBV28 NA CASSLLQETQYF
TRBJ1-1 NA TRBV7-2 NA CASSLVFSIGGYFWAFF
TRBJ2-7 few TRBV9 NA CASSPQGGPNEQYF
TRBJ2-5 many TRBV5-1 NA CASRPQGAQETQYF
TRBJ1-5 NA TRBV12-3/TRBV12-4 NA CASSRSDQPQHF
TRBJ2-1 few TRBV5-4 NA CASSLGAGRNNEQFF
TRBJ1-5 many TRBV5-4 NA CASSIQGFGQPQHF
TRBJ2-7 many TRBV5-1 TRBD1 CASSWDRESHEQYF
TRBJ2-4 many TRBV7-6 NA CASSFLWDGKNIQYF
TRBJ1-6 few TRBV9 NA CASSVRSYNSPLHF
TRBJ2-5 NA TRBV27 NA CASSWASSQETQYF
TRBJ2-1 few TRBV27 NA CASSSLPSGRFLPFF